Presented here are 27 T cell receptor beta chains from one specimen sequenced in a study of blood T cell repertoires in COVID-19. The table came from immunoSEQ multiplex PCR; TCRdb's copy has only in-frame clones and leaves some out. The table records more than 95,000 clones, 85% to 90% of them present only once. Sample: peripheral blood. The receptors originated from a human donor in a cohort sampled during active COVID-19.

This sequence joins TRBV5-4 and TRBJ2-1; 8 positions agree with TRBD2. This CDR3 contains 16 residues. The germline V gene has CDR1 SGHNT and CDR2 YYREEE (reference sequence). V lost 4 bases, J lost 7 bases, and 13 bases stayed unmatched. The CDR3 is CASSPGAGGGVNEQFF. CDR3 nucleotides: TGTGCCAGCAGCCCGGGGGCGGGGGGAGGTGTTAATGAGCAGTTCTTC.

The chain employs TRBV7-2 and TRBJ2-7; 10 bases line up with TRBD2. CDR1 and CDR2 (germline): SGHTA, FQGNSA. With V trimmed by 5 bases and J by 6 bases, 10 bases remained unmatched. CDR3 size: 15 residues. Here the CDR3 reads CASSPRGSGGGEQYF. The DNA of the CDR3 is TGTGCCAGCAGCCCCCGGGGAAGCGGGGGGGGCGAGCAGTACTTC.

The V call is TRBV6-6, the J call TRBJ2-1; 9 nucleotides agree with TRBD2. V dropped 7 bases and J dropped 6; count of bases not matched to a gene: 10. Germline loops: CDR1 MNHNY, CDR2 SVGAGI (reference sequence). This CDR3 spans 15 amino acids. Here the CDR3 DNA reads TGTGCCAGCACCCTAACTAGGACTAGCGTCAATGAGCAGTTCTTC. Amino acid sequence: CASTLTRTSVNEQFF.

The V call is TRBV28, the J call TRBJ1-4; no definite D call. Trimming cost V 5 bases and J 6 bases, with 16 bases left between them. The CDR3 has 15 residues. Per the germline V gene, CDR1 is MDHEN and CDR2 is SYDVKM. CDR3 nucleotide sequence: TGTGCCAGCAGTCTGTCCCCAGGCCTGCATGAAAAACTGTTTTTT. It specifies CASSLSPGLHEKLFF.

The V gene is TRBV5-1, the J gene TRBJ1-1, with 8 bases matching TRBD1. The CDR3 contains 16 residues. The J segment lost 5 bases and the V segment lost 2 bases, leaving 11 bases of the junction unmatched. Germline V gene lookup returns CDR1 SGHRS and CDR2 YFSETQ. CDR3 bases: TGCGCCAGCAGCTTCACGCTGACAGGGGACGGGACTGAAGCTTTCTTT. Protein product: CASSFTLTGDGTEAFF.

V is TRBV7-9 and J is TRBJ2-2; 11 nucleotides agree with TRBD2. Looked up from germline, CDR1 is SEHNR and CDR2 is FQNEAQ (reference sequence). The CDR3 runs to 15 residues. The V gene end was trimmed by 6 bases and the J gene end by 6 bases; junction bases not matched to a gene: 6. The CDR3 sequence is CASSELAGVAGELFF. Written as DNA, the CDR3 is TGTGCCAGCAGTGAACTAGCGGGAGTCGCCGGGGAGCTGTTTTTT.

This clone is a singleton in its sample. The genes are TRBV14 and TRBJ2-6; 7 bases line up with TRBD2. The CDR3 consists of 15 residues. V lost 4 bases and J lost 0; bases outside the gene matches: 0. Germline CDR1 SGHDN, CDR2 FVKESK. CDR3 coding DNA: TGTGCCAGCAGCCCTAGCGGCTCTGGGGCCAACGTCCTGACTTTC. Translated, it gives CASSPSGSGANVLTF.

V usage is TRBV7-2 and J usage is TRBJ2-1; 9 bases align to TRBD2. V was clipped by 1 base and J by 12 bases; unmatched bases: 10. Germline lookup yields CDR1 SGHTA and CDR2 FQGNSA. The CDR3 length is 15 residues. The CDR3 bases are TGTGCCAGCAGCTTAGATCTTGCGGGGGGGGCCGGGCAGTTCTTC. This sequence encodes CASSLDLAGGAGQFF.

The rearrangement uses TRBV11-3 and TRBJ1-4; D gene unclear. Trimming left V 3 bases short and J 7 bases short, with 9 bases between. Germline-derived CDR1 and CDR2 are SGHNT and YENEEA. The CDR3 is 13 residues long. The CDR3 is CASSLNGLEKLFF. The CDR3 region has the DNA TGTGCCAGCAGCTTGAACGGACTTGAAAAACTGTTTTTT.

J is TRBJ1-1 and V is TRBV15; unclear D gene. Trimming removed 6 bases at V and 6 bases at J, with 11 bases between. Germline CDR1 LNHNV, CDR2 YYDKDF (reference sequence). This CDR3 has 12 amino acids. The CDR3 bases are TGTGCCACCAGAAATTATATAGCTGAAGCTTTCTTT. It encodes CATRNYIAEAFF.

This chain joins TRBV7-9 and TRBJ2-7, with 15 bases aligning to TRBD2. The J segment lost 5 bases and the V segment lost 8 bases, leaving 1 base of the junction unmatched. Germline CDR1 SEHNR, CDR2 FQNEAQ (reference sequence). The CDR3 spans 13 residues. In nucleotides, the CDR3 is TGTGCCAGCCGGACTAGCGGGGGGGACGAGCAGTACTTC. Its protein is CASRTSGGDEQYF.

The chain links TRBV9 to TRBJ2-3; maybe TRBD2 (5 bases). Trimming removed 1 base at V and 14 bases at J, with 20 bases between. Per the germline V gene, CDR1 is SGDLS and CDR2 is YYNGEE. The CDR3 is 14 residues long. The CDR3 sequence is CASSVSSTHRGLYF. The CDR3 DNA follows: TGTGCCAGCAGCGTAAGTTCGACGCATCGCGGGCTGTATTTT. The variable domain in full, with the rest retrieved from reference TRBV9 and TRBJ2-3, is DSGVTQTPKHLITATGQRVTLRCSPRSGDLSVYWYQQSLDQGLQFLIQYYNGEERAKGNILERFSAQQFPDLHSELNLSSLELGDSALYFCASSVSSTHRGLYFGPGTRLTVL.

The chain combines TRBV30 with TRBJ1-6; TRBD1 is a possible D gene (6 bases). CDR3 length: 15 amino acids. Trimming took off 4 bases at V and 0 bases at J, with 10 bases between the two ends. Per germline, CDR1 GTSNPN and CDR2 SVGIG (reference sequence). The CDR3 DNA reads as TGTGCCTGGAACTACAGGGACTCCTATAATTCACCCCTCCACTTT. It translates to CAWNYRDSYNSPLHF.

This chain connects TRBV28 to TRBJ1-1, with TRBD1 as a possible D gene (6 bases). Per germline, CDR1 MDHEN and CDR2 SYDVKM. The ends were cut back, 8 bases at V and 6 bases at J, with 19 bases in the middle. The CDR3 runs 14 residues. CDR3 protein: CASGRGGVGSEAFF. CDR3 DNA: TGTGCCAGCGGCAGGGGAGGGGTAGGCTCTGAAGCTTTCTTT.

The chain joins TRBV9 to TRBJ1-4; a possible D gene is TRBD1 (6 bases). V lost 0 bases and J lost 4, with 10 bases in between. The CDR3 length is 15 residues. In germline, CDR1 is SGDLS, CDR2 YYNGEE. The CDR3 DNA reads TGTGCCAGCAGCGTAGGACAGGTGCTTAATGAAAAACTGTTTTTT. This encodes CASSVGQVLNEKLFF.

The V gene is TRBV10-2, the J gene TRBJ1-6, with a weak D call TRBD1 (5 bases). Trimming took 6 bases from V and 8 from J, leaving 20 bases between them. Germline assignment: CDR1 WSHSY and CDR2 SAAADI. This CDR3 region has 16 residues. The CDR3 DNA sequence: TGCGCCAGCAGCCCCAGGGCTTCCCTCCTGGATTCACCCCTCCACTTT. Encoded protein: CASSPRASLLDSPLHF.

To note about this clone: In the same sample, other DNA sequences code for this CDR3. The CDR3, as DNA: TGTGCCAGCAGCTTGGCAGGAGGGGACGAGCAGTACTTC. This translates into CASSLAGGDEQYF. This chain uses TRBV5-4 with TRBJ2-7; D is possibly TRBD2 (6 bases). The ends were cut back, 0 bases at V and 5 bases at J, with 9 bases in the middle. The CDR3 contains 13 residues. Germline loops: CDR1 SGHNT, CDR2 YYREEE (reference sequence).

The CDR3 DNA reads TGTGCCAGCAGGCAGGGGGCTGCAGATACGCAGTATTTT. Amino acid sequence: CASRQGAADTQYF. The chain is built from TRBV7-9 and TRBJ2-3; 8 bases agree with TRBD1. The CDR3 covers 13 residues. Trimming took 6 bases from V and 4 from J; bases not matched to a gene: 3. Germline CDR1 is SEHNR and CDR2 is FQNEAQ (reference sequence).

V gene TRBV28 combines with J gene TRBJ2-5; 7 bases map to TRBD2. V was clipped by 5 bases and J by 5 bases; unmatched bases: 5. CDR1 is MDHEN, CDR2 SYDVKM, per germline. This CDR3 comprises 13 residues. Written as DNA, the CDR3 is TGTGCCAGCAGTCTCGGGAGGACGGAGACCCAGTACTTC. Its protein product is CASSLGRTETQYF.

The V and J genes are TRBV2 and TRBJ1-1; D remains unclear. The V gene's germline CDR1 is SNHLY and CDR2 FYNNEI. The CDR3 sequence is 15 residues long. The germline V and J ends were trimmed by 2 bases and 1 base, with 11 bases remaining between them. The CDR3 DNA sequence: TGTGCCAGCAGTGAACACGGGTTGGAGAACACTGAAGCTTTCTTT. Amino acids: CASSEHGLENTEAFF.

This chain connects TRBV6-5 to TRBJ1-6; perhaps TRBD1 as D (5 bases). Germline V gene sequence: CDR1 MNHEY, CDR2 SVGAGI. Deletions cut 11 bases from V and 7 bases from J, with 12 bases between. CDR3 size: 12 residues. The DNA of the CDR3 is TGTGCCGGAAGACAGTTAAATTCACCCCTCCACTTT. Protein: CAGRQLNSPLHF.

The V call is TRBV7-8, the J call TRBJ2-2; D ambiguous. Germline V lookup: CDR1 SGHVS, CDR2 FQNEAQ. The CDR3 totals 14 residues. V was shortened by 5 bases and J by 0 bases, with 7 bases between the two germline ends. CDR3 sequence (DNA): TGTGCCAGCAGCCCCTCCCCGAACACCGGGGAGCTGTTTTTT. Amino acid sequence: CASSPSPNTGELFF.

The chain carries TRBV28 and TRBJ1-5; no reliable D call. Trimming shortened V by 7 bases and J by 2 bases, and 6 bases separated the two germline ends. Germline-derived CDR1 and CDR2 are MDHEN and SYDVKM. This CDR3 spans 12 amino acids. The CDR3 here is CASNRGNQPQHF. CDR3 bases: TGTGCCAGCAATCGGGGCAATCAGCCCCAGCATTTT.

The V gene is TRBV11-2, the J gene TRBJ2-7; no clear D. CDR3 length: 15 amino acids. Trimming removed 0 bases at V and 9 bases at J, with 18 bases between. CDR1 is SGHAT and CDR2 is FQNNGV in the germline V gene. As DNA, the CDR3 is TGTGCCAGCAGCTTAGATCCCGGTTTCACTACGGGGCAGTACTTC. It codes for CASSLDPGFTTGQYF.

The chain employs TRBV11-3 and TRBJ2-2; D is undetermined. Trimming removed 3 bases from V and 6 bases from J, with 5 bases in between. CDR1 SGHNT and CDR2 YENEEA come from the germline V gene. There are 12 residues in the CDR3. CDR3 sequence reads: CASSLSAGELFF. The CDR3 DNA is TGTGCCAGCAGCTTGTCTGCCGGGGAGCTGTTTTTT. The full variable domain, with the rest looked up from reference TRBV11-3 and TRBJ2-2, is EAGVVQSPRYKIIEKKQPVAFWCNPISGHNTLYWYLQNLGQGPELLIRYENEEAVDDSQLPKDRFSAERLKGVDSTLKIQPAELGDSAVYLCASSLSAGELFFGEGSRLTVL.

The V call is TRBV5-1, the J call TRBJ1-2; 8 bases are a match to TRBD1. The trim removed 4 bases at V and 3 bases at J, leaving 8 bases unmatched. The CDR3 loop spans 15 amino acids. Germline V gene data show CDR1 as SGHRS and CDR2 as YFSETQ. The CDR3 DNA reads TGCGCCAGCAGCGGAGGGACAGGCTTCGACTATGGCTACACCTTC. This sequence encodes CASSGGTGFDYGYTF.

The rearrangement joins TRBV2 to TRBJ1-1, with 7 bases that match TRBD1. V shed 6 bases and J 1 base; nucleotides not matched to a gene: 8. CDR1 SNHLY and CDR2 FYNNEI come from the germline V gene. The CDR3 runs 15 residues. CDR3 in amino acids: CASRETGTANTEAFF. CDR3 DNA: TGTGCCAGCAGGGAGACCGGGACAGCGAACACTGAAGCTTTCTTT.